The 5 T cell receptor beta chains below all came from one sample that was sequenced in a study of blood T cell repertoires in COVID-19 (dated by TCRdb to 2018 to 2020). The library came from the immunoSEQ multiplex PCR assay. TCRdb provides this immuneACCESS table in a form limited to in-frame rearrangements. Some clones are lacking; in checked studies, under half of them reflect an unresolved V gene, and why the rest are absent is not known. The sample table holds about 180,000 clones, of which just over 85% were seen once. Jointly, the top ten make up roughly 8.6% of the sample. The specimen was PBMCs or T cells enriched from blood (not recorded which). These receptors were obtained from a woman in her late teens or twenties who had recovered from COVID-19.

This clone was seen only once. The chain uses TRBV3-1 (or the pseudogene TRBV3-2) and TRBJ2-7, with TRBD2 as a possible D gene (5 bases). The CDR3 is 15 amino acids. Germline lookup yields CDR1 LGHDT and CDR2 YNNKEL (reference sequence). With 0 bases removed from V and 2 bases from J, the gap between germline ends came to 11 bases. CDR3 loop: CASSQDPERTYEQYF. The CDR3 DNA follows: TGTGCCAGCAGCCAAGATCCCGAGCGGACCTACGAGCAGTACTTC.

The chain joins TRBV12-3 or TRBV12-4 to TRBJ2-1; TRBD2 is a possible D gene (5 bases). Trimming stripped 3 bases from V and 9 bases from J, with 12 bases between. This CDR3 has 13 amino acids. The CDR3 here is CASSFGDSGEQFF. In DNA form, the CDR3 reads TGTGCCAGCAGTTTCGGGGATTCGGGTGAGCAGTTCTTC.

This clone was seen only once. V is TRBV5-1 and J is TRBJ2-1; 11 bases align to TRBD2. This CDR3 has 16 amino acids. V gave up 3 bases and J gave up 4 bases; unmatched junction bases: 6. Germline CDR1 is SGHRS and CDR2 is YFSETQ. The CDR3 DNA is TGCGCCAGCAGCTCGGACGGACTAGCGGGTTACAATGAGCAGTTCTTC. Its protein is CASSSDGLAGYNEQFF.

This chain links TRBV3-1 (or the pseudogene TRBV3-2) with TRBJ2-6; unclear D gene. Trimming left V 0 bases short and J 1 base short, with 4 bases between. Germline V gene data show CDR1 as LGHDT and CDR2 as YNNKEL (reference sequence). This CDR3 has 15 amino acids. The CDR3 is CASSQDTSGANVLTF. CDR3 nucleotides: TGTGCCAGCAGCCAAGATACTTCTGGGGCCAACGTCCTGACTTTC.

Only a few counts were recorded for this clone. This rearrangement joins TRBV3-1 (or the pseudogene TRBV3-2) to TRBJ2-2; possible D gene TRBD2, 5 bases. Germline V gene data show CDR1 as LGHDT and CDR2 as YNNKEL (reference sequence). Deletions cut 3 bases from V and 4 bases from J, with 6 bases between. This CDR3 comprises 13 residues. The CDR3 sequence is CASSHGVTGELFF. DNA for the CDR3: TGTGCCAGCAGCCACGGGGTCACCGGGGAGCTGTTTTTT.